This T cell receptor (beta chain) was recovered during a study of blood T cell repertoires in COVID-19. Study in general: Sources were T cells, B-cell-depleted T cells, or PBMCs; the material itself was cDNA or gDNA.

The Seattle site enrolled patients during active infection and followed them longitudinally. The V gene lost 0 bases and the J gene lost 8 bases, with 20 bases spanning the gap. Germline-derived CDR1 and CDR2 are MGHRA and YSYEKL. The CDR3 loop spans 17 amino acids. Profiled with immunoSEQ multiplex PCR; TCRdb holds only in-frame clones, not every one. This repertoire shows roughly 260,000 clones, 88% found once; its top ten account for about 11%. The sample taken for sequencing was peripheral blood. This sequence was found in a woman aged 25 to 39 with COVID-19, enrolled during active disease. The gene calls are TRBV4-1 and TRBJ2-4; no clear D gene. The CDR3 is CASSQDLNSVVTDIQYF. The CDR3 DNA follows: TGCGCCAGCAGCCAAGATCTGAATAGTGTTGTAACGGACATTCAGTACTTC.